These T cell receptor beta chains were read from a single sample in a study of T cell repertoires in cytomegalovirus infection. TCRdb fed the reads into MiXCR, producing one record per CDR3 protein. The sample holds 380,000 or so distinct CDR3 sequences, nearly 35% seen once. No cognate antigen is known for these TCRs. The input for sequencing was cultured PBMCs, taken from culture after CMV antigen stimulation. The receptor set was obtained from a human donor in good health (CMV status not recorded). Some clones in this sample may be carry-over from other donors' samples. Each CDR3 is given with its conserved first and last residue. The order of the fields is J gene, D gene, CDR3 length, clone size, V gene, CDR3 protein, CDR3 DNA. D genes are given only for firm matches. Not all rows give a size; the values are once, few, many and, for expanded clones, a class.

j_call: TRBJ1-5
d_call: TRBD1
cdr3_length: 18
clone_size: many
v_call: TRBV6-5
cdr3_aa: CASSYSRPGGYSNQPQHF
cdr3_nt: TGTGCCAGCAGTTACTCACGGCCAGGGGGGTATAGCAATCAGCCCCAGCATTTT

j_call: TRBJ2-7
d_call: -
cdr3_length: 15
clone_size: few
v_call: TRBV27
cdr3_aa: CASSLSPLAFGEQYF
cdr3_nt: TGTGCCAGCAGTTTATCTCCCCTAGCCTTTGGCGAGCAGTACTTC

j_call: TRBJ1-1
d_call: -
cdr3_length: 13
clone_size: many
v_call: TRBV6-2/TRBV6-3
cdr3_aa: CASSPGVYTEAFF
cdr3_nt: TGTGCCAGCAGTCCCGGGGTGTACACTGAAGCTTTCTTT

j_call: TRBJ2-1
d_call: TRBD1
cdr3_length: 16
clone_size: few
v_call: TRBV6-1
cdr3_aa: CASSRGRDRALNEQFF
cdr3_nt: TGTGCCAGCAGTCGAGGCCGGGACAGGGCCCTTAATGAGCAGTTCTTC

j_call: TRBJ1-1
d_call: -
cdr3_length: 13
clone_size: few
v_call: TRBV7-2
cdr3_aa: CASSLTWRTEAFF
cdr3_nt: TGTGCCAGCAGCTTAACCTGGAGGACTGAAGCTTTCTTT

j_call: TRBJ2-1
d_call: -
cdr3_length: 16
clone_size: few
v_call: TRBV9
cdr3_aa: CASSVQQGRGSNEQFF
cdr3_nt: TGTGCCAGCAGCGTCCAACAGGGGAGGGGTTCCAATGAGCAGTTCTTC

j_call: TRBJ2-1
d_call: TRBD2
cdr3_length: 14
clone_size: few
v_call: TRBV6-2/TRBV6-3
cdr3_aa: CASSSLAGGHEQFF
cdr3_nt: TGTGCCAGCAGTTCGCTAGCGGGAGGACATGAGCAGTTCTTC

j_call: TRBJ2-5
d_call: TRBD1
cdr3_length: 14
clone_size: -
v_call: TRBV7-2
cdr3_aa: CASNRDSHQETQYF
cdr3_nt: TGTGCCAGCAACCGGGACAGTCATCAAGAGACCCAGTACTTC

j_call: TRBJ2-5
d_call: TRBD1
cdr3_length: 16
clone_size: -
v_call: TRBV5-6
cdr3_aa: CASSLLGQGNQETQYF
cdr3_nt: TGTGCCAGCAGCTTGCTGGGACAGGGGAACCAAGAGACCCAGTACTTC

j_call: TRBJ2-1
d_call: -
cdr3_length: 15
clone_size: few
v_call: TRBV28
cdr3_aa: CASSSGTVKSNEQFF
cdr3_nt: TGTGCCAGCAGCTCCGGGACGGTGAAATCCAATGAGCAGTTCTTC

j_call: TRBJ2-2
d_call: TRBD2
cdr3_length: 19
clone_size: -
v_call: TRBV12-3/TRBV12-4
cdr3_aa: CASSQQVPGLVMDTGELFF
cdr3_nt: TGTGCCAGCAGCCAACAAGTTCCGGGACTAGTCATGGACACCGGGGAGCTGTTTTTT

j_call: TRBJ2-1
d_call: -
cdr3_length: 14
clone_size: -
v_call: TRBV19
cdr3_aa: CASSIGNPGNEQFF
cdr3_nt: TGTGCCAGTAGTATCGGGAATCCTGGGAATGAGCAGTTCTTC

j_call: TRBJ2-1
d_call: TRBD2
cdr3_length: 15
clone_size: -
v_call: TRBV6-8
cdr3_aa: CASRLVAGDAYEQFF
cdr3_nt: TGTGCCAGCAGATTGGTAGCGGGAGATGCCTATGAGCAGTTCTTC

j_call: TRBJ1-2
d_call: -
cdr3_length: 12
clone_size: many
v_call: TRBV20-1
cdr3_aa: CSATSNYYGYTF
cdr3_nt: TGCAGTGCTACGTCGAACTACTATGGCTACACCTTC

j_call: TRBJ2-5
d_call: TRBD1
cdr3_length: 14
clone_size: many
v_call: TRBV7-9
cdr3_aa: CASSRYRGQETQYF
cdr3_nt: TGTGCCAGCAGCAGATACAGGGGGCAAGAGACCCAGTACTTC

j_call: TRBJ2-3
d_call: -
cdr3_length: 14
clone_size: few
v_call: TRBV20-1
cdr3_aa: CSASVVAGTDTQYF
cdr3_nt: TGCAGTGCTAGCGTAGTGGCTGGGACAGATACGCAGTATTTT

j_call: TRBJ1-5
d_call: -
cdr3_length: 13
clone_size: few
v_call: TRBV20-1
cdr3_aa: CSARRGLDQPQHF
cdr3_nt: TGCAGTGCTAGAAGGGGTTTAGATCAGCCCCAGCATTTT

j_call: TRBJ2-1
d_call: TRBD2
cdr3_length: 15
clone_size: -
v_call: TRBV24-1
cdr3_aa: CATSVRSGRAGEQFF
cdr3_nt: TGTGCCACCAGCGTTCGGAGCGGGAGGGCCGGGGAGCAGTTCTTC

j_call: TRBJ1-6
d_call: TRBD1
cdr3_length: 17
clone_size: -
v_call: TRBV7-2
cdr3_aa: CASSAKDRGRENSPLHF
cdr3_nt: TGTGCCAGCAGCGCCAAGGACAGGGGACGGGAAAATTCACCCCTCCACTTT

j_call: TRBJ2-3
d_call: -
cdr3_length: 15
clone_size: few
v_call: TRBV20-1
cdr3_aa: CSAPAGRDRADTQYF
cdr3_nt: TGCAGTGCTCCCGCGGGGCGGGATCGCGCAGATACGCAGTATTTT

j_call: TRBJ2-1
d_call: -
cdr3_length: 13
clone_size: -
v_call: TRBV12-3/TRBV12-4
cdr3_aa: CASTPEAVNEQFF
cdr3_nt: TGTGCCAGCACGCCTGAGGCAGTCAATGAGCAGTTCTTC

j_call: TRBJ1-2
d_call: -
cdr3_length: 13
clone_size: -
v_call: TRBV25-1
cdr3_aa: CASSEGSNYGYTF
cdr3_nt: TGTGCCAGCAGTGAGGGTAGTAACTATGGCTACACCTTC

j_call: TRBJ2-5
d_call: TRBD1
cdr3_length: 15
clone_size: -
v_call: TRBV28
cdr3_aa: CASSPVGQGLETQYF
cdr3_nt: TGTGCCAGCAGTCCGGTAGGACAGGGTCTGGAGACCCAGTACTTC

j_call: TRBJ1-3
d_call: TRBD1
cdr3_length: 16
clone_size: few
v_call: TRBV28
cdr3_aa: CASTRARTGGTNTIYF
cdr3_nt: TGTGCCAGCACCCGGGCCAGGACAGGGGGTACAAACACCATATATTTT

j_call: TRBJ2-6
d_call: -
cdr3_length: 15
clone_size: many
v_call: TRBV7-8
cdr3_aa: CASSYTGSGANVLTF
cdr3_nt: TGTGCCAGCAGCTATACAGGCTCTGGGGCCAACGTCCTGACTTTC

j_call: TRBJ2-3
d_call: -
cdr3_length: 13
clone_size: few
v_call: TRBV7-8
cdr3_aa: CASSNSVADTQYF
cdr3_nt: TGTGCCAGCAGCAACTCCGTCGCAGATACGCAGTATTTT

j_call: TRBJ2-3
d_call: TRBD1
cdr3_length: 14
clone_size: few
v_call: TRBV19
cdr3_aa: CASSVGQGADTQYF
cdr3_nt: TGTGCCAGTAGTGTGGGACAGGGAGCAGATACGCAGTATTTT

j_call: TRBJ2-3
d_call: TRBD2
cdr3_length: 15
clone_size: -
v_call: TRBV27
cdr3_aa: CASTIGSGIGNTQYF
cdr3_nt: TGTGCCAGCACCATAGGTAGCGGGATAGGAAATACGCAGTATTTT

j_call: TRBJ2-7
d_call: TRBD2
cdr3_length: 17
clone_size: -
v_call: TRBV7-2
cdr3_aa: CASTGGGASGTSYEQYF
cdr3_nt: TGTGCCAGCACCGGAGGAGGGGCTAGCGGGACCAGCTACGAGCAGTACTTC

j_call: TRBJ2-5
d_call: TRBD1
cdr3_length: 12
clone_size: few
v_call: TRBV20-1
cdr3_aa: CSAYGTGETQYF
cdr3_nt: TGCAGTGCCTACGGGACAGGCGAGACCCAGTACTTC

j_call: TRBJ2-7
d_call: TRBD2
cdr3_length: 15
clone_size: -
v_call: TRBV6-2/TRBV6-3
cdr3_aa: CASNQGTSVSYEQYF
cdr3_nt: TGTGCCAGCAACCAAGGGACTAGCGTATCCTACGAGCAGTACTTC

j_call: TRBJ1-2
d_call: -
cdr3_length: 13
clone_size: -
v_call: TRBV7-9
cdr3_aa: CASSFQQPYGYTF
cdr3_nt: TGTGCCAGCAGCTTCCAACAGCCTTATGGCTACACCTTC

j_call: TRBJ1-1
d_call: -
cdr3_length: 13
clone_size: -
v_call: TRBV7-4
cdr3_aa: CASSLAGTTEAFF
cdr3_nt: TGTGCCAGCAGCTTGGCCGGAACCACTGAAGCTTTCTTT

j_call: TRBJ2-1
d_call: TRBD2
cdr3_length: 14
clone_size: -
v_call: TRBV29-1
cdr3_aa: CSVISGRSYNEQFF
cdr3_nt: TGCAGCGTTATTAGCGGGAGATCCTACAATGAGCAGTTCTTC

j_call: TRBJ2-5
d_call: -
cdr3_length: 13
clone_size: few
v_call: TRBV7-2
cdr3_aa: CASSGTVQETQYF
cdr3_nt: TGTGCCAGCAGTGGGACTGTCCAAGAGACCCAGTACTTC

j_call: TRBJ2-1
d_call: TRBD1
cdr3_length: 16
clone_size: -
v_call: TRBV7-9
cdr3_aa: CASSSPAGTGLNEQFF
cdr3_nt: TGTGCCAGCAGCTCGCCCGCCGGGACAGGGCTGAATGAGCAGTTCTTC

j_call: TRBJ2-5
d_call: -
cdr3_length: 14
clone_size: many
v_call: TRBV7-2
cdr3_aa: CASSLALGKETQYF
cdr3_nt: TGTGCCAGCAGCTTAGCGCTAGGGAAAGAGACCCAGTACTTC

j_call: TRBJ2-5
d_call: TRBD2
cdr3_length: 15
clone_size: -
v_call: TRBV20-1
cdr3_aa: CSASGTSGRAETQYF
cdr3_nt: TGCAGTGCGTCGGGGACTAGCGGGAGGGCGGAGACCCAGTACTTC

j_call: TRBJ1-6
d_call: -
cdr3_length: 16
clone_size: -
v_call: TRBV4-1
cdr3_aa: CASSQGQWPPGSPLHF
cdr3_nt: TGCGCCAGCAGCCAAGGTCAGTGGCCACCGGGATCACCCCTCCACTTT

j_call: TRBJ1-3
d_call: -
cdr3_length: 14
clone_size: -
v_call: TRBV3-1
cdr3_aa: CASSQWQDGNTIYF
cdr3_nt: TGTGCCAGCAGCCAATGGCAGGACGGAAACACCATATATTTT

j_call: TRBJ2-1
d_call: -
cdr3_length: 14
clone_size: -
v_call: TRBV29-1
cdr3_aa: CSVGSEGAGNEQFF
cdr3_nt: TGCAGCGTGGGGTCTGAGGGAGCCGGCAATGAGCAGTTCTTC

j_call: TRBJ2-5
d_call: -
cdr3_length: 14
clone_size: few
v_call: TRBV27
cdr3_aa: CASSLDGDQETQYF
cdr3_nt: TGTGCCAGCAGTTTAGATGGAGACCAAGAGACCCAGTACTTC

j_call: TRBJ2-7
d_call: -
cdr3_length: 14
clone_size: -
v_call: TRBV11-2
cdr3_aa: CASSTRGTTYEQYF
cdr3_nt: TGTGCCAGCAGCACAAGAGGGACCACCTACGAGCAGTACTTC

j_call: TRBJ2-5
d_call: TRBD1
cdr3_length: 14
clone_size: few
v_call: TRBV11-2
cdr3_aa: CASSFGTGEETQYF
cdr3_nt: TGTGCCAGCAGCTTCGGGACAGGGGAAGAGACCCAGTACTTC

j_call: TRBJ2-1
d_call: -
cdr3_length: 13
clone_size: -
v_call: TRBV12-3/TRBV12-4
cdr3_aa: CASSFLRYNEQFF
cdr3_nt: TGTGCCAGCAGTTTTCTTCGATACAATGAGCAGTTCTTC

j_call: TRBJ2-1
d_call: -
cdr3_length: 14
clone_size: -
v_call: TRBV5-4
cdr3_aa: CASSSPTSFNEQFF
cdr3_nt: TGTGCCAGCAGCTCCCCGACTAGTTTCAATGAGCAGTTCTTC

j_call: TRBJ1-4
d_call: -
cdr3_length: 14
clone_size: few
v_call: TRBV5-6
cdr3_aa: CASSPGSTNEKLFF
cdr3_nt: TGTGCCAGCAGCCCGGGATCAACTAATGAAAAACTGTTTTTT